One T cell receptor (beta chain) is described in this entry. The source of the sample is a study of blood T cell repertoires in COVID-19. As for the study in general: There were acute and convalescent COVID-19 samples, and they came from the United States, Italy and Spain. Sample material is recorded as cDNA or gDNA derived from T cells, B-cell-depleted T cells, or PBMCs.

J was trimmed by 3 bases and V by 3 bases; bases with no gene match: 14. Germline-derived CDR1 and CDR2 are KGHDR and SFDVKD. The CDR3 loop spans 19 amino acids. How the authors handled the data: By means of reference gene primer amplification, nucleated cell counts were estimated. Using immunoSEQ multiplex PCR, the repertoire was profiled, and TCRdb retains in-frame clones only, with some absent. That table supplies the V and J calls and clone size; D and trimming were determined from the DNA. The repertoire holds 190,000 or so clones, 85% to 90% seen once, with 0.7% to 0.95% in the top ten. The sequence was obtained from a woman aged 70-85 years with acute or convalescent COVID-19. The sequenced material came from peripheral blood. The chain links TRBV24-1 to TRBJ2-2; 8 nucleotides agree with TRBD2. This CDR3 is CATSDRSTPGGPDTGELFF. CDR3 in DNA: TGTGCCACCAGTGATCGCTCAACCCCGGGGGGGCCAGACACCGGGGAGCTGTTTTTT.